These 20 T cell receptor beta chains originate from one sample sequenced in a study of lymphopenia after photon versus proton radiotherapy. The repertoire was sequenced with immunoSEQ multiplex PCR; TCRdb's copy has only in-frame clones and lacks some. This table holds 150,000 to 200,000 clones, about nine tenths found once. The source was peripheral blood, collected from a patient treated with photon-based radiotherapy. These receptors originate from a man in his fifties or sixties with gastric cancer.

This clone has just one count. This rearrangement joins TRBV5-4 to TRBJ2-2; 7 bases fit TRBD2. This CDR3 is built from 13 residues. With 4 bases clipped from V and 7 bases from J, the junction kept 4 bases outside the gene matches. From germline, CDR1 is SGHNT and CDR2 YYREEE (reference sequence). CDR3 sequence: CASSPRGGGELFF. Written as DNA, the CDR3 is TGTGCCAGCAGCCCCCGCGGGGGCGGGGAGCTGTTTTTT.

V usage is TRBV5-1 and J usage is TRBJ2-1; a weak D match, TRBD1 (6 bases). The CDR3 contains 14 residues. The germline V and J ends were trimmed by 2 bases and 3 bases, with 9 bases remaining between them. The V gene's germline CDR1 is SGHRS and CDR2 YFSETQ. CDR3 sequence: CASSLGQNYNEQFF. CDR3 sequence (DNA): TGCGCCAGCAGCTTAGGACAGAACTACAATGAGCAGTTCTTC.

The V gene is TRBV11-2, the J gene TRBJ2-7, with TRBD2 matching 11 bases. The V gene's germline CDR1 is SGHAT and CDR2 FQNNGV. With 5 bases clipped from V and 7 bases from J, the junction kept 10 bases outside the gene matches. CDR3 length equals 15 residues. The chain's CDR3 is CASSPRVAGGEEQYF. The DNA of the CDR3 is TGTGCCAGCAGCCCTAGAGTAGCGGGAGGGGAAGAGCAGTACTTC.

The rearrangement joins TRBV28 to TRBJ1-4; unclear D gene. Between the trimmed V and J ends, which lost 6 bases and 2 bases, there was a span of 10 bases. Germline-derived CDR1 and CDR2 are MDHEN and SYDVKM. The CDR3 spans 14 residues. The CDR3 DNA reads TGTGCCAGCAGCGTGCCCGTTACTAATGAAAAACTGTTTTTT. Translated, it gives CASSVPVTNEKLFF.

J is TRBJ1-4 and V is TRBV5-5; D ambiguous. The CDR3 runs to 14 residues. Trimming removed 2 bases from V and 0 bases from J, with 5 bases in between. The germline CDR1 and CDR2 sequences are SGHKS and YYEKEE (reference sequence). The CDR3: CASSFRPTNEKLFF. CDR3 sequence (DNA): TGTGCCAGCAGCTTCCGACCAACTAATGAAAAACTGTTTTTT.

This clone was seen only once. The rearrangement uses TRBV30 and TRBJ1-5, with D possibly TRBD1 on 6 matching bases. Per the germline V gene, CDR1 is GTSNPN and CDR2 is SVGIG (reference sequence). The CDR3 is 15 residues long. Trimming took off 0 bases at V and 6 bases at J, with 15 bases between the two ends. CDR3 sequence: CAWSVSEGGIQPQHF. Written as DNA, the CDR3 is TGTGCCTGGAGTGTATCGGAGGGGGGGATTCAGCCCCAGCATTTT.

In DNA, the CDR3 is TGTGCCAGCAGCTTGGGACAGTTCGACCAAGAGACCCAGTACTTC. It translates to CASSLGQFDQETQYF. The chain employs TRBV7-9 and TRBJ2-5, with 7 bases matching TRBD1. The V gene's germline CDR1 is SEHNR and CDR2 FQNEAQ (reference sequence). The trim removed 3 bases at V and 0 bases at J, leaving 4 bases unmatched. The CDR3 sequence is 15 residues long.

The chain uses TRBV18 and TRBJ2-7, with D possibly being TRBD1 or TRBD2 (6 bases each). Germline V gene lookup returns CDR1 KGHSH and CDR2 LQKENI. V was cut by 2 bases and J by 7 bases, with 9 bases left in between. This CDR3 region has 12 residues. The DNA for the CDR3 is TGTGCCAGCTCACCATCGGGGGCAGAGCAGTACTTC. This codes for CASSPSGAEQYF.

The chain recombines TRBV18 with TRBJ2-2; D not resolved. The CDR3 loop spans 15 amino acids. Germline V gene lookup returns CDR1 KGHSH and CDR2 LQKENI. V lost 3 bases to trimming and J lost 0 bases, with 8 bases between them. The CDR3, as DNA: TGTGCCAGCTCACCCGGACCTCCGAACACCGGGGAGCTGTTTTTT. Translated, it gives CASSPGPPNTGELFF.

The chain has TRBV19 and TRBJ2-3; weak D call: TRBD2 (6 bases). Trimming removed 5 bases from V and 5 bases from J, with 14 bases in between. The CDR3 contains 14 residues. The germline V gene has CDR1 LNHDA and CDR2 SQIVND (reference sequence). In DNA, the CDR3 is TGTGCCAGTAGTTCACGCGGGACGGGAGATACGCAGTATTTT. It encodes CASSSRGTGDTQYF. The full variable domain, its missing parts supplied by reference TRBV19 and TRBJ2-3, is DGGITQSPKYLFRKEGQNVTLSCEQNLNHDAMYWYRQDPGQGLRLIYYSQIVNDFQKGDIAEGYSVSREKKESFPLTVTSAQKNPTAFYLCASSSRGTGDTQYFGPGTRLTVL.

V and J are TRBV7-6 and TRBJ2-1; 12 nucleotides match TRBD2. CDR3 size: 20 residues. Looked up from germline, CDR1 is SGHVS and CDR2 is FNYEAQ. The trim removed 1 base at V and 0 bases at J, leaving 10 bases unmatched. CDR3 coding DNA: TGTGCCAGCAGCTTAGAGGTGCTAGCGGGAGGGGGGAGCTCCTACAATGAGCAGTTCTTC. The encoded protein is CASSLEVLAGGGSSYNEQFF.

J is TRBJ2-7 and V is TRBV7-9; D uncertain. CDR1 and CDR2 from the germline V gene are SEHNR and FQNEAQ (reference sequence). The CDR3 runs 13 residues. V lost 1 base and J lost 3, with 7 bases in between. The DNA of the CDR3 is TGTGCCAGCAGCTTAGGACTTTTCTACGAGCAGTACTTC. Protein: CASSLGLFYEQYF.

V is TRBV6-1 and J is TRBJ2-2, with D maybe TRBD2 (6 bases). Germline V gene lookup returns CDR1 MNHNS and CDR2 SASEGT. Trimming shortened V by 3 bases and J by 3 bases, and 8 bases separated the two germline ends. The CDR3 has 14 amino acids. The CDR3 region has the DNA TGTGCCAGCAGTGATGGGGAGGACACCGGGGAGCTGTTTTTT. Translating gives CASSDGEDTGELFF.

The CDR3 nucleotides read TGTGCCAGCCGGGCGGGTTGGAGCTATGGCTACACCTTC. It encodes CASRAGWSYGYTF. The J gene is TRBJ1-2, the V gene TRBV9; no clear D. Trimming shortened V by 7 bases and J by 4 bases, and 14 bases separated the two germline ends. From germline, CDR1 is SGDLS and CDR2 YYNGEE. The CDR3 has 13 amino acids.

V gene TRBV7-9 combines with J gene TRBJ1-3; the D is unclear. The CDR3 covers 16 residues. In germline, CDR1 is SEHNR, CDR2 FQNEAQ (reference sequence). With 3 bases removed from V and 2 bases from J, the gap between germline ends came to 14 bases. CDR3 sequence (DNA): TGTGCCAGCAGCTTGGGCGACTACCGGACTGGAAACACCATATATTTT. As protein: CASSLGDYRTGNTIYF.

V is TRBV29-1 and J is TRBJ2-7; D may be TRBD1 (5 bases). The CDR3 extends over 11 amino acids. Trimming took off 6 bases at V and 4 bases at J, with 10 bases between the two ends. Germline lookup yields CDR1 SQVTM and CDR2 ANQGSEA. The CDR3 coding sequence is TGCAGCGTCCGACAGAGTTACGAGCAGTACTTC. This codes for CSVRQSYEQYF.

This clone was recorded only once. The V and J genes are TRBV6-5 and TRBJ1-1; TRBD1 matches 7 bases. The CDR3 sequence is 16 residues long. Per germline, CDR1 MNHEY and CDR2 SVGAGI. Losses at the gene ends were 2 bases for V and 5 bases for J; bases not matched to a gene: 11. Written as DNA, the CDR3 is TGTGCCAGCAGTTACCTTACAGGGGCCGCCCCAACTGAAGCTTTCTTT. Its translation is CASSYLTGAAPTEAFF.

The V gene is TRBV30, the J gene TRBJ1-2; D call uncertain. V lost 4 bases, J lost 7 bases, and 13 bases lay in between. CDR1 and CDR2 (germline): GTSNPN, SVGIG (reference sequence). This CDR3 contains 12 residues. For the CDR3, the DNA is TGTGCCTGGACTGGTTTTCGCGGTGGCTACACCTTC. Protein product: CAWTGFRGGYTF.

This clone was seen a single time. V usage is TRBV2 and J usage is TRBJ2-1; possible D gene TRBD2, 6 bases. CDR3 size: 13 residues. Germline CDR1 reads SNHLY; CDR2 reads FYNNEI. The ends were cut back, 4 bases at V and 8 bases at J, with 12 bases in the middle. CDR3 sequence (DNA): TGTGCCAGCAGTGGGGCCGGGGGTGATGAGCAGTTCTTC. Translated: CASSGAGGDEQFF.

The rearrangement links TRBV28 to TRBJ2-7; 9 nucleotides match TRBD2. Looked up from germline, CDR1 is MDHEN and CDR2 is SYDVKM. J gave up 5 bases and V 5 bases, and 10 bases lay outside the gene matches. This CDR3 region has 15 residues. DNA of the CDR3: TGTGCCAGCAGTCCTCGGGCTAGCGGGATCCACGAGCAGTACTTC. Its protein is CASSPRASGIHEQYF.